This TCR beta chain was sequenced in a study of T cells in Graves' hyperthyroidism and ophthalmopathy. CDR3 length equals 14 residues. V shed 8 bases and J shed 1 base, with 14 bases lying between them. CDR1 MNHEY and CDR2 SVGAGI come from the germline V gene. There were TCR beta CDR3 regions amplified from RNA transcripts. The HTBI primer set was used in a first-round RT-PCR of the TCR CDR3. TCRdb ran MiXCR on the multiplex PCR reads and lists one entry per CDR3 protein. The sample shows roughly 800,000 distinct CDR3 sequences, 38% of them seen only once. As to this clonotype: The antigen remains unidentified.

Whole-study findings and limits: Blood also carried most thyroid clonotypes expanded above 0.001.

The sample comprised blood. The sequence was obtained from a man in his late teens or twenties with Graves' hyperthyroidism. The chain recombines TRBV6-5 with TRBJ1-1; possible D gene TRBD1, 5 bases. The CDR3: CASGAGIANTEAFF. CDR3 nucleotides: TGTGCCAGCGGGGCAGGGATTGCGAACACTGAAGCTTTCTTT.